The TCR beta chain under discussion was sequenced for a study of shared clonotypes between healthy human individuals. Germline V gives CDR1 LGHNA, CDR2 YSLEER. Trimming at V came to 0 bases and at J to 11 bases, leaving 10 bases not matched to a gene. The length of the CDR3 is 15 residues. The sample holds one count of this clone. Antigen specificity is unknown. The protocol was immunoSEQ multiplex PCR, while the TCRdb copy is restricted to in-frame clones and leaves out a portion. The sample yields more than 450,000 clones, 60% to 85% seen once. General observations from the study: Genetic and exposure-history diversity was limited by the small donor number.

The gene calls are TRBV4-3 and TRBJ2-5; 9 nucleotides line up with TRBD2. The sequenced sample was PBMCs. The TCR originated in a woman aged 40 to 50 in good health. Some clones in this sample may be carry-over from other donors' samples. The CDR3 bases are TGCGCCAGCAGCCAAGACGGTAGCGGGAGTGATCAGCAGTACTTC. It translates to CASSQDGSGSDQQYF.